Below, 8 T cell receptor beta chains from the same sample are listed, as sequenced in a study of response to subunit inactivated influenza vaccine. TCRdb redid the calling of the RT-PCR reads with MiXCR, one entry per CDR3 protein. The sample consists of fewer than 650,000 distinct CDR3 sequences, about an eighth of them appearing once. Sample: PBMCs from blood, taken 40 to 50 days after vaccination. Receptors originate from a man aged 50 to 60 who received an inactivated influenza vaccine.

This clonotype occurred a few times. V is TRBV12-3 or TRBV12-4 and J is TRBJ2-2, with no clear D. With 11 bases removed from V and 0 bases from J, the gap between germline ends came to 10 bases. The CDR3 consists of 13 residues. CDR3 residues: CAGKTANTGELFF. CDR3 bases: TGTGCCGGGAAAACTGCGAACACCGGGGAGCTGTTTTTT.

The rearrangement uses TRBV7-3 and TRBJ2-3; D remains ambiguous. Trimming left V 1 base short and J 6 bases short, with 14 bases between. This CDR3 region has 15 residues. Germline values: CDR1 SGHTA, CDR2 FQGTGA. CDR3 nucleotides: TGTGCCAGCAGCTTAAGTCCTGCCGGTTTCGATACGCAGTATTTT. This translates into CASSLSPAGFDTQYF.

This clonotype was counted only a few times. This chain connects TRBV10-3 to TRBJ2-1; 11 positions match TRBD2. The J segment lost 1 base and the V segment lost 6 bases, leaving 5 bases of the junction unmatched. Germline V gene sequence: CDR1 ENHRY, CDR2 SYGVKD. This CDR3 spans 16 amino acids. CDR3 DNA: TGTGCCATCAGCCCTACTAGCGGGGGATCCTACAATGAGCAGTTCTTC. It yields the protein CAISPTSGGSYNEQFF.

This clonotype was observed a handful of times. The DNA for the CDR3 is TGTGCCAGCAGCATCGAACTCGGCTACGAGCAGTACTTC. Amino acids: CASSIELGYEQYF. The chain uses TRBV11-2 and TRBJ2-7; the D is unclear. CDR3 length: 13 residues. The germline gives CDR1 SGHAT, CDR2 FQNNGV. V was clipped by 5 bases and J by 3 bases, with 11 bases between them.

This clonotype showed up just a few times. The chain couples TRBV7-9 to TRBJ2-2; D call uncertain. Per germline, CDR1 SEHNR and CDR2 FQNEAQ (reference sequence). This CDR3 spans 11 amino acids. With 3 bases removed from V and 10 bases from J, the gap between germline ends came to 6 bases. CDR3 region: CASSFGPELFF. Here the CDR3 DNA reads TGTGCCAGCAGCTTCGGGCCGGAGCTGTTTTTT.

At least ten counts were recorded for this clonotype. The chain recombines TRBV4-3 with TRBJ2-1; 10 bases match TRBD1. Per germline, CDR1 LGHNA and CDR2 YSLEER. V lost 1 base, J lost 8 bases, and 8 bases stayed unmatched. The CDR3 spans 16 residues. The DNA for the CDR3 is TGCGCCAGCAGCCAAGGGGGACAGGGGTTTCTCCATGAGCAGTTCTTC. It yields the protein CASSQGGQGFLHEQFF.

This chain joins TRBV20-1 and TRBJ2-7; D uncertain. V was pared by 3 bases and J by 5 bases, with 17 bases between. This CDR3 has 14 residues. CDR1 DFQATT and CDR2 SNEGSKA come from the germline V gene (reference sequence). DNA of the CDR3: TGCAGTGCTAGTCAAAGGGCACGATTAGACGAGCAGTACTTC. It codes for CSASQRARLDEQYF.

This clonotype was detected only a few times. V gene TRBV20-1 combines with J gene TRBJ2-5; D may be TRBD1 (6 bases). This CDR3 contains 14 residues. Trimming took 4 bases from V and 2 from J, leaving 14 bases between them. Germline V lookup: CDR1 DFQATT, CDR2 SNEGSKA (reference sequence). Written as DNA, the CDR3 is TGCAGTGCTACCAAACAGGGTCTTCAAGAGACCCAGTACTTC. Translation: CSATKQGLQETQYF.